These 19 T cell receptor beta chains came from one sample sequenced in a study of CD8 T cells in ankylosing spondylitis. Study-level results: There was a TCR beta motif, made of roughly eight highly homologous variants, that appeared characteristic of ankylosing spondylitis blood.

These receptors' targets are unknown. MiXCR, run by TCRdb on the 5' RACE reads, gives a single entry per CDR3 protein. The table shows some 840,000 distinct CDR3 sequences, with 12% occurring only once. Input material: blood, either unsorted or a sorted T cell fraction (not recorded which). These receptors came from a male donor with ankylosing spondylitis.

There are many counts of this clonotype. This chain links TRBV29-1 with TRBJ2-7; D possibly corresponds to TRBD2 (5 bases). Trimming took 6 bases from V and 7 from J, leaving 13 bases between them. The CDR3 totals 11 residues. Germline CDR1 and CDR2: SQVTM and ANQGSEA. The CDR3 here is CSVGRSGEQYF. The DNA of the CDR3 is TGCAGCGTCGGACGGAGCGGTGAGCAGTACTTC.

This clonotype turned up a few times. The genes are TRBV4-2 and TRBJ2-7; TRBD1 matches at 9 bases. Germline V CDR1 and CDR2: LGHNA, YNFKEQ. The CDR3 is 16 residues long. With 0 bases clipped from V and 5 bases from J, the junction kept 8 bases outside the gene matches. CDR3: CASSQDRRDRVNEQYF. The CDR3 DNA reads as TGTGCCAGCAGCCAAGACCGCCGGGACAGGGTCAACGAGCAGTACTTC.

This clonotype has a handful of counts. The J gene is TRBJ2-5, the V gene TRBV18; the D gene is possibly TRBD1 (5 bases). Germline loops: CDR1 KGHSH, CDR2 LQKENI. The germline V and J ends were trimmed by 3 bases and 0 bases, with 14 bases remaining between them. The CDR3 is 16 amino acids. CDR3: CASSPRQTGHQETQYF. The CDR3 DNA sequence: TGTGCCAGCTCACCCCGACAGACCGGGCACCAAGAGACCCAGTACTTC.

J is TRBJ1-5 and V is TRBV27, with D perhaps matching TRBD1 (6 bases). V gave up 3 bases and J gave up 7 bases, with 10 bases separating them. Germline CDR1 MNHEY, CDR2 SMNVEV (reference sequence). The CDR3 is 13 residues long. CDR3 residues: CASSFERGQPQHF. CDR3 coding DNA: TGTGCCAGCAGTTTTGAGAGGGGGCAGCCCCAGCATTTT.

This chain connects TRBV5-1 to TRBJ2-1; no definite D call. CDR1 and CDR2 from the germline V gene are SGHRS and YFSETQ. V lost 0 bases to trimming and J lost 4 bases, with 8 bases between them. The CDR3 covers 14 residues. CDR3 sequence (DNA): TGCGCCAGCAGCTTGGAATCAGCATACAATGAGCAGTTCTTC. This codes for CASSLESAYNEQFF.

This clonotype was detected a few times. This chain links TRBV28 with TRBJ1-5, with D unclear. The germline gives CDR1 MDHEN, CDR2 SYDVKM. CDR3 length equals 15 residues. V lost 8 bases, J lost 4 bases, and 18 bases lay in between. CDR3 nucleotides: TGTGCCAGCCACTCCTTAGAAGGCGGGAATCAGCCCCAGCATTTT. Translated, it gives CASHSLEGGNQPQHF.

The chain uses TRBV12-3 or TRBV12-4 and TRBJ1-4; possibly TRBD1 for D (5 bases). The length of the CDR3 is 15 residues. Trimming stripped 6 bases from V and 3 bases from J, with 14 bases between. The CDR3 reads CASRGRTNSNEKLFF. The DNA of the CDR3 is TGTGCCAGCAGGGGCCGGACAAACTCTAATGAAAAACTGTTTTTT.

This chain connects TRBV10-2 to TRBJ2-7, with unresolved D. Trimming took off 4 bases at V and 2 bases at J, with 12 bases between the two ends. Germline CDR1 is WSHSY and CDR2 is SAAADI. The CDR3 has 14 amino acids. CDR3: CASSGMRFAYEQYF. DNA for the CDR3: TGCGCCAGCAGTGGAATGCGGTTTGCCTACGAGCAGTACTTC.

The V call is TRBV18, the J call TRBJ2-5; D gene unclear. The CDR3 is made up of 13 amino acids. Germline V lookup: CDR1 KGHSH, CDR2 LQKENI. V lost 2 bases to trimming and J lost 5 bases, with 9 bases between them. CDR3 protein: CASSPEVGETQYF. CDR3 sequence (DNA): TGTGCCAGCTCACCAGAGGTTGGCGAGACCCAGTACTTC.

There are a few counts of this clonotype. The rearrangement links TRBV5-6 to TRBJ1-6; D possibly corresponds to TRBD1 (6 bases). With 2 bases removed from V and 5 bases from J, the gap between germline ends came to 14 bases. This CDR3 comprises 16 residues. Germline V gene lookup returns CDR1 SGHDT and CDR2 YYEEEE. This chain's CDR3 is CASSLVRTEHNSPLHF. The DNA of the CDR3 is TGTGCCAGCAGCTTAGTACGGACAGAGCATAATTCACCCCTCCACTTT.

This chain uses TRBV6-1 with TRBJ2-1; the D gene could be TRBD1 or TRBD2 (5 bases each). The CDR3 spans 16 residues. CDR1 is MNHNS, CDR2 SASEGT, per germline. V lost 5 bases and J 2 bases, leaving 16 bases between the germline ends. CDR3 sequence: CASSLQWWGTYNEQFF. In DNA form, the CDR3 reads TGTGCCAGCAGTCTCCAGTGGTGGGGGACCTACAATGAGCAGTTCTTC.

This clonotype was observed at least ten times. The J gene is TRBJ2-3, the V gene TRBV20-1; perhaps TRBD1 as D (6 bases). CDR1 is DFQATT, CDR2 SNEGSKA, per germline (reference sequence). The CDR3 contains 13 residues. This CDR3 reads CSAEQGNKDTQYF. The CDR3 region has the DNA TGCAGCGCCGAACAGGGAAATAAAGATACGCAGTATTTT.

The CDR3 DNA is TGTGCCAGCTCACCCAGACAGGGAGCCCCCTACGAGCAGTACTTC. This sequence encodes CASSPRQGAPYEQYF. The rearrangement uses TRBV18 and TRBJ2-7; TRBD1 matches 7 bases. The CDR3 runs to 15 residues. Trimming cost V 3 bases and J 2 bases; bases outside gene matches: 7. The germline V gene encodes CDR1 KGHSH and CDR2 LQKENI.

The DNA for the CDR3 is TGTGCCAGCAGTTACTCGAAACGCGGCTTTAATGGGGCTTTCTTT. The encoded protein is CASSYSKRGFNGAFF. The chain couples TRBV6-2 or TRBV6-3 to TRBJ1-1; no clear D. V dropped 0 bases and J dropped 11 bases, with 19 bases sitting between them. CDR3 length: 15 amino acids. Germline loops: CDR1 MNHEY, CDR2 SVGEGT.

This sequence joins TRBV10-3 and TRBJ2-5; D is perhaps TRBD1 (6 bases). The CDR3 loop spans 14 amino acids. The germline V gene encodes CDR1 ENHRY and CDR2 SYGVKD. Between the trimmed V and J ends, which lost 7 bases and 0 bases, there was a span of 12 bases. CDR3 in DNA: TGTGCCATCAAGGAGCGACAGGACCAAGAGACCCAGTACTTC. It codes for CAIKERQDQETQYF.

This clonotype has a handful of counts. The rearrangement uses TRBV5-1 and TRBJ1-6; 9 nucleotides align to TRBD1. Losses at the gene ends were 4 bases for V and 1 base for J; bases not matched to a gene: 12. The CDR3 runs 19 residues. CDR1 is SGHRS and CDR2 is YFSETQ in the germline V gene. CDR3 residues: CASSHGTGGSRSYNSPLHF. In DNA, the CDR3 is TGCGCCAGCAGCCATGGTACAGGGGGCTCACGGTCCTATAATTCACCCCTCCACTTT.

This clonotype appeared a few times. The rearrangement joins TRBV9 to TRBJ2-2, with 10 positions matching TRBD2. Germline CDR1 SGDLS, CDR2 YYNGEE. Unmatched junction bases numbered 8, after V lost 4 bases and J lost 5 bases. The CDR3 length is 16 residues. The CDR3 region is CASSPPGTSETGELFF. CDR3 bases: TGTGCCAGCAGCCCGCCCGGGACTAGCGAAACCGGGGAGCTGTTTTTT. The variable domain in full, completed from reference TRBV9 and TRBJ2-2, reads DSGVTQTPKHLITATGQRVTLRCSPRSGDLSVYWYQQSLDQGLQFLIQYYNGEERAKGNILERFSAQQFPDLHSELNLSSLELGDSALYFCASSPPGTSETGELFFGEGSRLTVL.

The CDR3 is CASSQDHTPERGYTF. CDR3 bases: TGCGCCAGCAGCCAAGATCACACGCCCGAGAGGGGCTACACCTTC. This sequence joins TRBV4-3 and TRBJ1-2; D not resolved. CDR3 size: 15 residues. Per the germline V gene, CDR1 is LGHNA and CDR2 is YSLEER. Trimming removed 0 bases at V and 8 bases at J, with 16 bases between.

CDR3 protein: CSARDHVGTGAYEQYF. CDR3 DNA: TGCAGTGCTAGAGATCATGTAGGGACAGGGGCCTACGAGCAGTACTTC. The chain links TRBV20-1 to TRBJ2-7; 10 bases map to TRBD1. With V trimmed by 0 bases and J by 2 bases, 7 bases remained unmatched. The CDR3 length is 16 residues. The germline CDR1 and CDR2 sequences are DFQATT and SNEGSKA (reference sequence).